This TCR beta chain is drawn from a study of blood T cell repertoires in COVID-19. About the research overall: Sample material is recorded as cDNA or gDNA derived from T cells, B-cell-depleted T cells, or PBMCs.

This CDR3 contains 15 residues. Germline values: CDR1 SGHRS, CDR2 YFSETQ. V was trimmed by 3 bases and J by 2 bases, leaving 15 bases between them. The table came from immunoSEQ multiplex PCR; TCRdb's copy has only in-frame clones and leaves some out. Found here are about 20,000 clones, roughly 93% of them singletons; the top ten hold around 16%. The sample consisted of peripheral blood. The V call is TRBV5-1, the J call TRBJ2-7, with D tentatively TRBD2 (5 bases). The receptor comes from a human donor in a cohort sampled during active COVID-19. CDR3 in amino acids: CASSSANSGAYEQYF. In nucleotides, the CDR3 is TGCGCCAGCAGCTCCGCGAACAGCGGAGCCTACGAGCAGTACTTC.